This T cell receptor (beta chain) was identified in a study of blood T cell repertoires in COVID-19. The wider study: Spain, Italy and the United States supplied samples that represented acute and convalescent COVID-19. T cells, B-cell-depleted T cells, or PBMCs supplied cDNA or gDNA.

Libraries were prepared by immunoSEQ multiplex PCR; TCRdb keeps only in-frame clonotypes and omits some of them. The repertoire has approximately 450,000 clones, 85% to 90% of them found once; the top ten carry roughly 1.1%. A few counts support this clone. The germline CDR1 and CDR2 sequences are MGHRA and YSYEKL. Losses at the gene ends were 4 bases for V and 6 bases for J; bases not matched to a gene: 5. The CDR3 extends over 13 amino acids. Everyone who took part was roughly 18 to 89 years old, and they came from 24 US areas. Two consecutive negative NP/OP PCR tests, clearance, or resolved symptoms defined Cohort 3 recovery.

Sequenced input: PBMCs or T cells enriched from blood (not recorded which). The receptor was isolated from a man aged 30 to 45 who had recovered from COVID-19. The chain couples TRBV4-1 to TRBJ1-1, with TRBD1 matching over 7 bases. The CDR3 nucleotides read TGCGCCAGCAGCCGCAACAGGGGAGCTGAAGCTTTCTTT. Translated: CASSRNRGAEAFF.